These 4 T cell receptor beta chains were all obtained from the same sample, sequenced in a study of neurological immune-mediated disorders. TCRdb passed the 5' RACE reads through MiXCR, listing each CDR3 protein once. The sample lists more than 60,000 distinct CDR3 sequences; around 3.8% were seen once. Sequenced sample: PBMCs. These receptors all come from a woman aged 50 to 65 with multiple sclerosis.

This clonotype was observed many times. V and J are TRBV6-6 and TRBJ1-2; 7 nucleotides line up with TRBD1. Germline CDR1 MNHNY, CDR2 SVGAGI (reference sequence). Germline trimming cut 4 bases from V and 1 base from J; bases unmatched to any gene: 6. The CDR3 is made up of 15 amino acids. The CDR3 region is CASSSRGQLNYGYTF. The CDR3 region has the DNA TGTGCCAGCAGTTCCCGGGGACAGCTTAACTATGGCTACACCTTC.

Remarks on this clonotype: Possible read error: a much larger clone is one base away. The conserved phenylalanine or tryptophan normally closing the CDR3 is absent here, so this likely arose from a read error. J is TRBJ1-6 and V is TRBV2, with no clear D. The germline V gene encodes CDR1 SNHLY and CDR2 FYNNEI. The CDR3 is 12 residues long. Trimming pared 10 bases from V and 10 bases from J, leaving 14 bases between. CDR3 amino acids: CATNLDGSPLHC. The CDR3 nucleotides are TGTGCCACCAACTTGGACGGGTCACCCCTCCACTGT.

This clonotype came up many times. The V and J genes are TRBV5-1 and TRBJ2-3, with TRBD2 identical over 10 bases. The germline V gene has CDR1 SGHRS and CDR2 YFSETQ. Trimming cost V 3 bases and J 4 bases; bases outside gene matches: 8. The CDR3 consists of 16 residues. The CDR3 bases are TGCGCCAGCAGCTGGGGTACTAGCGGGACTGCAGATACGCAGTATTTT. It encodes CASSWGTSGTADTQYF.

This clonotype was seen only a few times. The chain carries TRBV7-3 and TRBJ2-2; maybe TRBD2 (6 bases). V was cut by 1 base and J by 7 bases, with 10 bases left in between. The CDR3 loop spans 14 amino acids. CDR1 is SGHTA and CDR2 is FQGTGA in the germline V gene. Here the CDR3 DNA reads TGTGCCAGCAGCTTAATACCGACTAGCGGGGAGCTGTTTTTT. It yields the protein CASSLIPTSGELFF.